The rows below give T cell receptor beta chains drawn from one sample of a study of blood T cells in healthy people across ages. TCRdb re-derived calls from the 5' RACE reads in MiXCR, one entry per CDR3 protein. Here the sample spans 800,000 to 950,000 distinct CDR3 sequences, approximately 35% being singletons. Sequencing was carried out using blood. These receptors came from a man aged 18 to 30 in good health. CDR3s include the opening cysteine and the closing phenylalanine or tryptophan. A D gene is named only where the DNA matches it firmly. Clone size is not always given. Where it is, it says once, few, many or a class for expanded clones.

CDR3 DNA	CDR3 protein	V gene	J gene	D gene	clone size	CDR3 length
TGTGCCAGCAGCCAAGACGTGGCTTCCAGGGAGACCCAGTACTTC	CASSQDVASRETQYF	TRBV3-1	TRBJ2-5	NA	NA	15
TGTGCCAGCAGCCAGGACAGTTTCCGGGGAGAGACCCAGTACTTC	CASSQDSFRGETQYF	TRBV7-2	TRBJ2-5	NA	NA	15
TGCAGTGCTCGGACATTCAGCACAGATACGCAGTATTTT	CSARTFSTDTQYF	TRBV20-1	TRBJ2-3	NA	NA	13
TGCAGTGCTAGAGATCAAGGGCCCGACACTGAAGCTTTCTTT	CSARDQGPDTEAFF	TRBV20-1	TRBJ1-1	NA	many	14
TGTGCCAGCAGCTGGGAGGGGGGGAGGAACACTGAAGCTTTCTTT	CASSWEGGRNTEAFF	TRBV7-9	TRBJ1-1	NA	few	15
TGTGCCAGCAGTGAAAGGCAGGGACCCGGGAGGGATGGGCAGTTCTTC	CASSERQGPGRDGQFF	TRBV6-1	TRBJ2-1	TRBD2	NA	16
TGTGCCAGCAGCCCCCGTCTGGGCGGAACCGGGGAGCTGTTTTTT	CASSPRLGGTGELFF	TRBV14	TRBJ2-2	NA	NA	15
TGTGCCAGCAGTTTACGGGGGCTCGGCTATGGCTACACCTTC	CASSLRGLGYGYTF	TRBV12-3/TRBV12-4	TRBJ1-2	NA	few	14
TGTGCCAGCAGTCCTACGGTCCGGGGCACTGAAGCTTTCTTT	CASSPTVRGTEAFF	TRBV28	TRBJ1-1	NA	NA	14
TGCAGTGCTAGCCCACCCGGCTCCTACACCGGGGAGCTGTTTTTT	CSASPPGSYTGELFF	TRBV20-1	TRBJ2-2	NA	NA	15
TGTGCCTGGAGTATTACCGGGACTAGCGGGAGTAATGAGCAGTTCTTC	CAWSITGTSGSNEQFF	TRBV30	TRBJ2-1	TRBD2	NA	16
TGTGCTAGTGGTTTGGTACAGCCGGATACGCAGTATTTT	CASGLVQPDTQYF	TRBV12-5	TRBJ2-3	NA	few	13
TGCGCCAGCACGGCCCGGGACAGTGGCTACAATGAGCAGTTCTTC	CASTARDSGYNEQFF	TRBV5-1	TRBJ2-1	TRBD1	few	15
TGCAGTGCTAGAGATTATGCCAGCGAGTACCAAGAGACCCAGTACTTC	CSARDYASEYQETQYF	TRBV20-1	TRBJ2-5	NA	many	16
TGCGCCAGCAGCCAAGAAGAGTCGGGGGCTACGCAGTATTTT	CASSQEESGATQYF	TRBV4-3	TRBJ2-3	NA	few	14
TGTGCCAGCCATAGCTTCCGGACCCAGCCCCAGCATTTT	CASHSFRTQPQHF	TRBV19	TRBJ1-5	NA	few	13
TGTGCCAGCAGCAAAGTAAGGGGCTCCTACAGTGAGCAGTTCTTC	CASSKVRGSYSEQFF	TRBV21-1	TRBJ2-1	NA	NA	15
TGCGCCAGCGCGCTCGCCACGGGGGACAATGAGCAGTTCTTC	CASALATGDNEQFF	TRBV5-1	TRBJ2-1	NA	NA	14
TGTGCCAGCAGTGAACACTTATATTTGGATACGCAGTATTTT	CASSEHLYLDTQYF	TRBV2	TRBJ2-3	NA	many	14